This TCR beta chain was recovered during a study of blood T cells in healthy people across ages. Study-level background: When template switching was applied, about one barcoded beta molecule was captured per two T cells. Whole-study results and caveats: TCR beta diversity, measured per million T cells, fell in a roughly linear way with age.

Sample-barcoded 5' priming and a J-beta primer mix drove a second PCR of roughly 6 to 12 cycles. Tags on each cDNA molecule came from a template-switch adaptor with 12 random nucleotides. MiXCR, applied by TCRdb to the 5' RACE reads, yields one record per CDR3 protein. The sample lists about 1.8 million distinct CDR3 sequences; around 50% were seen once. The CDR3 extends over 16 amino acids. Germline-derived CDR1 and CDR2 are SGHAT and FQNNGV. V lost 3 bases, J lost 0 bases, and 11 bases lay in between. About this clonotype: Its antigen is as yet unknown.

The specimen was blood. This chain uses TRBV11-2 with TRBJ1-4, with D possibly matching TRBD1 (5 bases). This clonotype was obtained from a woman in her 40s in good health. The CDR3 sequence is CASSLGRGSTNEKLFF. For the CDR3, the DNA is TGTGCCAGCAGCTTGGGACGGGGATCAACTAATGAAAAACTGTTTTTT.